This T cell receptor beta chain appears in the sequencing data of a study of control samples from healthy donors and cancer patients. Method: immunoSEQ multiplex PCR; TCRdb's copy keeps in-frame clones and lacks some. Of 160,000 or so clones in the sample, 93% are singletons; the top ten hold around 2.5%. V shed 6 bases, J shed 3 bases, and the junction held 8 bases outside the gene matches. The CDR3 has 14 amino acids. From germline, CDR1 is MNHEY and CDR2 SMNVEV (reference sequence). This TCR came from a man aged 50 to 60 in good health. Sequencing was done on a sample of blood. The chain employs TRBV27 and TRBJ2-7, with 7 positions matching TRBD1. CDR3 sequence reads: CASSRRGSHYEQYF. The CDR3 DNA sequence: TGTGCCAGCAGCCGCAGGGGGTCTCACTACGAGCAGTACTTC.